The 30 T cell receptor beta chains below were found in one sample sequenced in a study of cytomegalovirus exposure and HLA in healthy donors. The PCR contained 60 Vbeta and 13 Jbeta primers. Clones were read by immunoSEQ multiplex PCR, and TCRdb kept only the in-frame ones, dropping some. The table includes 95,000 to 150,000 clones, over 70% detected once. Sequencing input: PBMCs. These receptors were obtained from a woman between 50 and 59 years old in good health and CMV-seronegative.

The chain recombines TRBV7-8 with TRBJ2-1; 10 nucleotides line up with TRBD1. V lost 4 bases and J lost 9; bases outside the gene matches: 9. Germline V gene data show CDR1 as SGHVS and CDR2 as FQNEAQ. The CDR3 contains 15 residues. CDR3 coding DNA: TGTGCCAGCAGCTCAATACCCAGGGACAGGGGTGAGCAGTTCTTC. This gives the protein CASSSIPRDRGEQFF.

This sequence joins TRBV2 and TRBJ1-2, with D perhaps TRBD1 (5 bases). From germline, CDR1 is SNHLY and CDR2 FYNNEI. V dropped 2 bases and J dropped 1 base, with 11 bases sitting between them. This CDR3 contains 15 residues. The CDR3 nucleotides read TGTGCCAGCAGTGAAAGGGGACTGATTAACTATGGCTACACCTTC. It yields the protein CASSERGLINYGYTF.

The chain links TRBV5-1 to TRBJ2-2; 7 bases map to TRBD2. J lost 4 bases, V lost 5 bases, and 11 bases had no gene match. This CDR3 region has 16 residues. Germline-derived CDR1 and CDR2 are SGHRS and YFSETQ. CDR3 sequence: CASSPNAGAVTGELFF. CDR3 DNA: TGCGCCAGCAGTCCGAACGCGGGAGCCGTCACCGGGGAGCTGTTTTTT.

CDR3 nucleotide sequence: TGTGCCAGCAGCTTAGCCGGGGTACCCTACGAGCAGTACTTC. Residues: CASSLAGVPYEQYF. V and J are TRBV11-2 and TRBJ2-7, with a tentative D call TRBD2 (5 bases). Germline V gene sequence: CDR1 SGHAT, CDR2 FQNNGV. V lost 1 base and J lost 2, with 9 bases in between. The CDR3 extends over 14 amino acids.

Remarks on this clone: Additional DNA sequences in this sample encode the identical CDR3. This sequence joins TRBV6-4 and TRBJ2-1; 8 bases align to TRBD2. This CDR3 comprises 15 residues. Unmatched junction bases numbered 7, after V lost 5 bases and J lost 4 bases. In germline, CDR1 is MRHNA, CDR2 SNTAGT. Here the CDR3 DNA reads TGTGCCAGCAGTCTTATAGCGGGGCCTTACAATGAGCAGTTCTTC. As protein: CASSLIAGPYNEQFF.

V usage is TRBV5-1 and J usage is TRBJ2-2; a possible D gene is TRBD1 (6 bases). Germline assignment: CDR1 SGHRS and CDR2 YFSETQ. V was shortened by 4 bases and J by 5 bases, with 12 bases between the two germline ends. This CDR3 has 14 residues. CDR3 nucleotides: TGCGCCAGCAGCCCACCGACAGGTACCGGGGAGCTGTTTTTT. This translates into CASSPPTGTGELFF. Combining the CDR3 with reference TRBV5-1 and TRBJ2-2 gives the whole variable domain KAGVTQTPRYLIKTRGQQVTLSCSPISGHRSVSWYQQTPGQGLQFLFEYFSETQRNKGNFPGRFSGRQFSNSRSEMNVSTLELGDSALYLCASSPPTGTGELFFGEGSRLTVL.

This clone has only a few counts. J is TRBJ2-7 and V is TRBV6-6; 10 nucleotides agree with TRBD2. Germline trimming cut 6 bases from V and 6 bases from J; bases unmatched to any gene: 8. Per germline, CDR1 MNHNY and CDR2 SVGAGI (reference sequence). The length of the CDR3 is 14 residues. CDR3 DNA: TGTGCCAGCAGCATGGGGACTAGCGTCCCCGAGCAGTACTTC. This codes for CASSMGTSVPEQYF.

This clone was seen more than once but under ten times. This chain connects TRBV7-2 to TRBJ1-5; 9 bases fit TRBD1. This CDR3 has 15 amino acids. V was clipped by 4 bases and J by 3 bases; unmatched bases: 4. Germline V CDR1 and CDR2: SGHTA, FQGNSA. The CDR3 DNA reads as TGTGCCAGCAGCTCGGGACAGGGTGCCAATCAGCCCCAGCATTTT. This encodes CASSSGQGANQPQHF. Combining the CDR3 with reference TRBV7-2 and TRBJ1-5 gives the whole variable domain GAGVSQSPSNKVTEKGKDVELRCDPISGHTALYWYRQSLGQGLEFLIYFQGNSAPDKSGLPSDRFSAERTGGSVSTLTIQRTQQEDSAVYLCASSSGQGANQPQHFGDGTRLSIL.

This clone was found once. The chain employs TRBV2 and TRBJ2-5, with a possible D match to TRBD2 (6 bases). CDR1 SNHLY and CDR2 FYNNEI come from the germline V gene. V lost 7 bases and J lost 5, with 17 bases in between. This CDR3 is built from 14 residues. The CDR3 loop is CASTGDSGYETQYF. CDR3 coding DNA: TGTGCCAGCACCGGGGACTCGGGTTATGAGACCCAGTACTTC.

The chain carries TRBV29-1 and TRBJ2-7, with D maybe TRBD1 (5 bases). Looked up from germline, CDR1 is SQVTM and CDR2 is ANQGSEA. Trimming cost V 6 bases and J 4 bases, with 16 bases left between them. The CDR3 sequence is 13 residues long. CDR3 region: CSVTGRYSYEQYF. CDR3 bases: TGCAGCGTCACAGGACGGTACTCGTACGAGCAGTACTTC.

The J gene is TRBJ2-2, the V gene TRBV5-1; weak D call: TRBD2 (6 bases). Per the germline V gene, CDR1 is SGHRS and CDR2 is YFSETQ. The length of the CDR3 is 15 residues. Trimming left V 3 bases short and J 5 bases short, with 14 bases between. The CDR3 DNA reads TGCGCCAGCAGCTGGTCCCAACTAGCAACCGGGGAGCTGTTTTTT. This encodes CASSWSQLATGELFF.

The CDR3 DNA reads TGTGCCAGCAGCACCCCCTGGACTGTAGACAATGAGCAGTTCTTC. Amino acids: CASSTPWTVDNEQFF. The rearrangement joins TRBV5-4 to TRBJ2-1; D is perhaps TRBD2 (5 bases). Germline CDR1 reads SGHNT; CDR2 reads YYREEE (reference sequence). Trimming pared 4 bases from V and 5 bases from J, leaving 16 bases between. The CDR3 has 15 residues.

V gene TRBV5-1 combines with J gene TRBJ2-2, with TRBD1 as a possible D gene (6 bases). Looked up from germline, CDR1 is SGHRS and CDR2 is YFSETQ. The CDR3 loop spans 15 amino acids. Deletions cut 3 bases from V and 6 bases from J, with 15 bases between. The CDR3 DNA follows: TGCGCCAGCAGCTCGATCAACAGGGACGCCGGGGAGCTGTTTTTT. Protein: CASSSINRDAGELFF.

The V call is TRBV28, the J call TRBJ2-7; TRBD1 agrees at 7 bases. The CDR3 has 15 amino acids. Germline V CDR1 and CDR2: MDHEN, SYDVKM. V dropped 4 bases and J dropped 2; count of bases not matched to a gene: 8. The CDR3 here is CASSSPGTVTYEQYF. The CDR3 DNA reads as TGTGCCAGCAGTTCCCCCGGGACAGTAACCTACGAGCAGTACTTC.

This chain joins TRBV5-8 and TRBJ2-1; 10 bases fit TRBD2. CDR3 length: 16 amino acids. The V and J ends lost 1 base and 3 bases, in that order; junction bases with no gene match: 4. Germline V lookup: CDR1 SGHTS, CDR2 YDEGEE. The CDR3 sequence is CASSLPSSGSYNEQFF. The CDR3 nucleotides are TGTGCCAGCAGCTTGCCCTCTAGCGGGAGCTACAATGAGCAGTTCTTC.

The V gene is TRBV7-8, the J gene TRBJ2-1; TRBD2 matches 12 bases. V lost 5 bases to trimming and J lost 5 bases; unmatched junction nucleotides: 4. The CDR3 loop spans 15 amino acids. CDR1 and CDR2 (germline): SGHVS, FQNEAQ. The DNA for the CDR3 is TGTGCCAGCAGCCGACGGACTAGCGGGAACAATGAGCAGTTCTTC. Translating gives CASSRRTSGNNEQFF.

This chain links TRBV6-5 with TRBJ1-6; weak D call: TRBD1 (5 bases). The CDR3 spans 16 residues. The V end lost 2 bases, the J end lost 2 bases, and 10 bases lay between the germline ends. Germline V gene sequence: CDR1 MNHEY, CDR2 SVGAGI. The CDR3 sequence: CASSYGRGAYNSPLHF. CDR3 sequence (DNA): TGTGCCAGCAGTTACGGGAGGGGCGCCTATAATTCACCCCTCCACTTT.

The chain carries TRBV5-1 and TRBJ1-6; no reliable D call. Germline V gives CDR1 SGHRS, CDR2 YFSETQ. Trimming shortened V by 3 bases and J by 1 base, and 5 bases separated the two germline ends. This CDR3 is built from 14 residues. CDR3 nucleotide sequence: TGCGCCAGCAGCTCGGGGTCCTATAATTCACCCCTCCACTTT. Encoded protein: CASSSGSYNSPLHF.

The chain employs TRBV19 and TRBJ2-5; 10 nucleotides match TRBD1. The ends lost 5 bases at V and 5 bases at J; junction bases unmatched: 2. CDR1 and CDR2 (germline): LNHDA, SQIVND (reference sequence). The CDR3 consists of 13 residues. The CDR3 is CASSGTGVETQYF. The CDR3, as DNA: TGTGCCAGTAGTGGGACAGGGGTTGAGACCCAGTACTTC.

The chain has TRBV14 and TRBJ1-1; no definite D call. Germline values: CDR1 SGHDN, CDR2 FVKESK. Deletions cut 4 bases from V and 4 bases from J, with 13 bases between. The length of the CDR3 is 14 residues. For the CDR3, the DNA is TGTGCCAGCAGCCCCTACGGGTCGGGCACTGAAGCTTTCTTT. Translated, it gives CASSPYGSGTEAFF.

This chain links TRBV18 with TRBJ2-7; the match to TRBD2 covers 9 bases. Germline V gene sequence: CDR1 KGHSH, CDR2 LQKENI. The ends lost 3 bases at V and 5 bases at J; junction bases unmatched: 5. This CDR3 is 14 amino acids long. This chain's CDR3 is CASSPIAGVNEQYF. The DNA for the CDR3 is TGTGCCAGCTCACCCATAGCGGGAGTTAACGAGCAGTACTTC. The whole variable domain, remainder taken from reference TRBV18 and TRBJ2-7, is NAGVMQNPRHLVRRRGQEARLRCSPMKGHSHVYWYRQLPEEGLKFMVYLQKENIIDESGMPKERFSAEFPKEGPSILRIQQVVRGDSAAYFCASSPIAGVNEQYFGPGTRLTVT.

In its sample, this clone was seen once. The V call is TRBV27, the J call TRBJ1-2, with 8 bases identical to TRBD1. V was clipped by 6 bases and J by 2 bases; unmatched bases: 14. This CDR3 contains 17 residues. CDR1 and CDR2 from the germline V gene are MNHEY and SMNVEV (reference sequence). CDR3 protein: CASSPTTGTGVNYGYTF. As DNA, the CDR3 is TGTGCCAGCAGCCCGACGACCGGGACAGGCGTCAACTATGGCTACACCTTC.

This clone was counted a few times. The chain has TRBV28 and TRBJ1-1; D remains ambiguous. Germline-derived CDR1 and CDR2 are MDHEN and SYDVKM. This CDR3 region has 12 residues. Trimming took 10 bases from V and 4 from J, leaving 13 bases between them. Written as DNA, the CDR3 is TGTGCCACCCTCTCGAGGGTCACTGAAGCTTTCTTT. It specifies CATLSRVTEAFF.

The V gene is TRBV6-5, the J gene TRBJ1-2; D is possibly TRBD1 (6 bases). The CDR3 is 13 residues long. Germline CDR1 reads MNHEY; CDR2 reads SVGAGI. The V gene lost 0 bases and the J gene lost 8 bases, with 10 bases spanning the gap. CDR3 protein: CASSYSGHEGYTF. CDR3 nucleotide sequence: TGTGCCAGCAGTTACTCGGGACATGAGGGCTACACCTTC.

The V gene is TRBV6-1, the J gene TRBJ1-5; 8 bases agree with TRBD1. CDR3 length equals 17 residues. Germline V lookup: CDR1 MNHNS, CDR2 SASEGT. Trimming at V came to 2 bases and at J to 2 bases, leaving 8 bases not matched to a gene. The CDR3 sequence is CASSELGTGRGNQPQHF. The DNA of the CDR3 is TGTGCCAGCAGTGAACTCGGGACAGGACGTGGCAATCAGCCCCAGCATTTT.

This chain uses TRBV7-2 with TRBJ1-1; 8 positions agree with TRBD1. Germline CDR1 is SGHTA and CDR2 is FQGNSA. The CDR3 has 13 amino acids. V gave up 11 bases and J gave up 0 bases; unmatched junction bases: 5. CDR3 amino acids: CAVRQGLNTEAFF. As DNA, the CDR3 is TGTGCCGTTCGACAGGGGTTGAACACTGAAGCTTTCTTT.

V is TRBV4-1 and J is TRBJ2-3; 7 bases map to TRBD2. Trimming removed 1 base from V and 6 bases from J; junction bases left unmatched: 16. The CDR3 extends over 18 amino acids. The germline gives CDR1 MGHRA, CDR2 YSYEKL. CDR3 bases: TGCGCCAGCAGCCAAGTAGGGAGGGCACTCCGGTCACAGGATACGCAGTATTTT. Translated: CASSQVGRALRSQDTQYF.

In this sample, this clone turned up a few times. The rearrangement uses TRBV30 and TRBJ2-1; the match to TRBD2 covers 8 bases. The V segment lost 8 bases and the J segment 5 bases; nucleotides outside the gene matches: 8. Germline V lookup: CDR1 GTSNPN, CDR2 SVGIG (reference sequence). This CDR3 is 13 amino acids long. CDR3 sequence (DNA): TGTGCCCAAAGCGGGAGCGGCAACAATGAGCAGTTCTTC. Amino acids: CAQSGSGNNEQFF.

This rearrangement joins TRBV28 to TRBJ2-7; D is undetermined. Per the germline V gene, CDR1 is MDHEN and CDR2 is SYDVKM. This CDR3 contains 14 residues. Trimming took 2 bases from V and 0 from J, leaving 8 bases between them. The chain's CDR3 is CASSLLGGSYEQYF. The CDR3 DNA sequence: TGTGCCAGCAGTTTACTTGGCGGCTCCTACGAGCAGTACTTC.

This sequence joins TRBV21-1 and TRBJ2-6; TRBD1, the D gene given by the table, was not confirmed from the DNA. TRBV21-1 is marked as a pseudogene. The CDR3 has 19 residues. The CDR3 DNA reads TGTGCCAGCAGCCCGGATTGTCGACAGGGGCGACTTGGGGCCAACGTCCTGACTTTC. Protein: CASSPDCRQGRLGANVLTF.